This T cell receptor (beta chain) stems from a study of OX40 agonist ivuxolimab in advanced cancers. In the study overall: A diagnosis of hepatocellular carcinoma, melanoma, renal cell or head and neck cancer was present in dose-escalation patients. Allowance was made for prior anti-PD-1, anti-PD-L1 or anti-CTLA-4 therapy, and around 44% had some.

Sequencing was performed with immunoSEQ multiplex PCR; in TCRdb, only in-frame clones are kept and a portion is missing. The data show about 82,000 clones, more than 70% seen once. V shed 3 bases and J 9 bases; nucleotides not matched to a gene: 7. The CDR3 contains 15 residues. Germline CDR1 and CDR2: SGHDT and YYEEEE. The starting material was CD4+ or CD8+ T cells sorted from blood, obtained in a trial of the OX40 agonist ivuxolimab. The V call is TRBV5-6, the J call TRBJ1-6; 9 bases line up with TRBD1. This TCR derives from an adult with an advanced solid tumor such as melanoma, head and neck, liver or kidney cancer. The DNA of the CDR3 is TGTGCCAGCAGCTCGGACGGGACAGGGCTTTCACCCCTCCACTTT. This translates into CASSSDGTGLSPLHF. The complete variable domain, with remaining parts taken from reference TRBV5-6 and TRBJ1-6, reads DAGVTQSPTHLIKTRGQQVTLRCSPKSGHDTVSWYQQALGQGPQFIFQYYEEEERQRGNFPDRFSGHQFPNYSSELNVNALLLGDSALYLCASSSDGTGLSPLHFGNGTRLTVT.